This entry lists 25 T cell receptor beta chains sequenced from one sample in a study of T cell repertoires in cytomegalovirus infection. From the reads, TCRdb called clonotypes with MiXCR, one entry per CDR3 protein. The sample yields roughly 350,000 distinct CDR3 sequences, about 32% seen once. Antigens of these TCRs are unknown. Source: cultured PBMCs, taken from culture after CMV antigen stimulation. Receptors were obtained from a human donor in good health (CMV status not recorded). Some clones in this sample may be carry-over from other donors' samples.

For the CDR3, the DNA is TGCGCCAGCAGCCCCGACAATACAGATACGCAGTATTTT. Its protein is CASSPDNTDTQYF. J is TRBJ2-3 and V is TRBV5-1, with D unclear. The CDR3 is made up of 13 amino acids. V lost 4 bases and J lost 3, with 9 bases in between. Germline assignment: CDR1 SGHRS and CDR2 YFSETQ. The full variable domain, with the rest looked up from reference TRBV5-1 and TRBJ2-3, is KAGVTQTPRYLIKTRGQQVTLSCSPISGHRSVSWYQQTPGQGLQFLFEYFSETQRNKGNFPGRFSGRQFSNSRSEMNVSTLELGDSALYLCASSPDNTDTQYFGPGTRLTVL.

This clonotype appeared many times. Its ends do not fully match the called genes, so a read error is possible. The V call is TRBV7-2, the J call TRBJ2-7; 10 bases fit TRBD1. CDR1 is SGHTA, CDR2 FQGNSA, per germline. The CDR3 runs 14 residues. The CDR3 loop is CASSLEGQGPFVVF. For the CDR3, the DNA is TGTGCCAGCAGCTTAGAGGGACAGGGGCCCTTTGTGGTCTTC. Combining the CDR3 with reference TRBV7-2 and TRBJ2-7 gives the whole variable domain GAGVSQSPSNKVTEKGKDVELRCDPISGHTALYWYRQSLGQGLEFLIYFQGNSAPDKSGLPSDRFSAERTGGSVSTLTIQRTQQEDSAVYLCASSLEGQGPFVVFGPGTRLTVT.

The chain couples TRBV4-3 to TRBJ2-7; D is perhaps TRBD2 (5 bases). V was trimmed by 0 bases and J by 4 bases, leaving 19 bases between them. Germline V gene sequence: CDR1 LGHNA, CDR2 YSLEER. This CDR3 is built from 17 residues. The chain's CDR3 is CASSQEIKGAQVYEQYF. CDR3 in DNA: TGCGCCAGCAGCCAAGAGATCAAGGGAGCACAAGTGTACGAGCAGTACTTC.

The chain has TRBV3-1 and TRBJ2-1, with D possibly TRBD2 on 6 matching bases. The CDR3 runs 16 residues. Germline CDR1 and CDR2: LGHDT and YNNKEL (reference sequence). The V end was cut by 3 bases, the J end by 3 bases, with 15 bases between. The CDR3 bases are TGTGCCAGCAGCCAGGGAACTAGCCTCGACTACAATGAGCAGTTCTTC. Its protein product is CASSQGTSLDYNEQFF.

This chain links TRBV11-2 with TRBJ1-4; D is undetermined. CDR3 length equals 15 residues. The germline V gene encodes CDR1 SGHAT and CDR2 FQNNGV. V dropped 2 bases and J dropped 1 base, with 8 bases sitting between them. As DNA, the CDR3 is TGTGCCAGCAGCTTATTAGAAGTAACTAATGAAAAACTGTTTTTT. Its protein is CASSLLEVTNEKLFF.

This chain uses TRBV11-3 with TRBJ1-2; 11 nucleotides match TRBD1. Trimming at V came to 2 bases and at J to 2 bases, leaving 10 bases not matched to a gene. From germline, CDR1 is SGHNT and CDR2 YENEEA. The CDR3 length is 18 residues. The CDR3: CASSLTPTGQGANYGYTF. CDR3 DNA: TGTGCCAGCAGCTTAACCCCTACTGGACAGGGGGCCAACTATGGCTACACCTTC.

This clonotype was detected many times. The chain employs TRBV7-2 and TRBJ2-5; D call uncertain. The CDR3 covers 15 residues. V shed 1 base and J shed 4 bases, with 13 bases lying between them. Looked up from germline, CDR1 is SGHTA and CDR2 is FQGNSA. The CDR3 is CASSLDKGRTETQYF. The DNA for the CDR3 is TGTGCCAGCAGCTTAGACAAGGGAAGGACAGAGACCCAGTACTTC. Full variable domain (missing parts from reference TRBV7-2 and TRBJ2-5): GAGVSQSPSNKVTEKGKDVELRCDPISGHTALYWYRQSLGQGLEFLIYFQGNSAPDKSGLPSDRFSAERTGGSVSTLTIQRTQQEDSAVYLCASSLDKGRTETQYFGPGTRLLVL.

J is TRBJ2-1 and V is TRBV20-1, with D maybe TRBD1 (6 bases). The germline gives CDR1 DFQATT, CDR2 SNEGSKA (reference sequence). V lost 2 bases to trimming and J lost 0 bases, with 14 bases between them. The CDR3 runs to 16 residues. The DNA for the CDR3 is TGCAGTGCTAGAAAGTCACAGGGAAGCTCCTACAATGAGCAGTTCTTC. It translates to CSARKSQGSSYNEQFF.

This clonotype was found many times. J is TRBJ2-3 and V is TRBV7-2; 9 positions match TRBD1. From germline, CDR1 is SGHTA and CDR2 FQGNSA. The CDR3 sequence is 16 residues long. The V and J ends lost 5 bases and 5 bases, in that order; junction bases with no gene match: 11. CDR3 bases: TGTGCCAGCAGCCCACCCGGGACAGGGCATGGAGATACGCAGTATTTT. It encodes CASSPPGTGHGDTQYF. Complete variable domain (other parts from reference TRBV7-2 and TRBJ2-3): GAGVSQSPSNKVTEKGKDVELRCDPISGHTALYWYRQSLGQGLEFLIYFQGNSAPDKSGLPSDRFSAERTGGSVSTLTIQRTQQEDSAVYLCASSPPGTGHGDTQYFGPGTRLTVL.

This clonotype was counted only a few times. The V gene is TRBV7-2, the J gene TRBJ2-2; no firm D call. The CDR3 totals 12 residues. CDR1 SGHTA and CDR2 FQGNSA come from the germline V gene. V was clipped by 6 bases and J by 7 bases, with 9 bases between them. CDR3 residues: CASRAGIGELFF. The CDR3 bases are TGTGCCAGCAGGGCAGGAATCGGGGAGCTGTTTTTT.

This rearrangement joins TRBV7-9 to TRBJ2-1, with 10 bases fitting TRBD2. This CDR3 comprises 17 residues. The trim removed 2 bases at V and 3 bases at J, leaving 7 bases unmatched. CDR1 is SEHNR and CDR2 is FQNEAQ in the germline V gene (reference sequence). This chain's CDR3 is CASSLMSLAGVYNEQFF. The CDR3 nucleotides read TGTGCCAGCAGCTTAATGTCCCTAGCGGGAGTCTACAATGAGCAGTTCTTC.

In its sample, this clonotype was seen a few times. This chain joins TRBV12-3 or TRBV12-4 and TRBJ2-3; D may be TRBD2 (6 bases). The CDR3 runs 17 residues. With 4 bases removed from V and 4 bases from J, the gap between germline ends came to 21 bases. As DNA, the CDR3 is TGTGCCAGCAGTTCCCATAGCGGAGGGAGAAAAGCAGATACGCAGTATTTT. It encodes CASSSHSGGRKADTQYF.

This clonotype was observed a handful of times. This chain connects TRBV11-2 to TRBJ1-2; possible D gene TRBD1, 5 bases. Trimming stripped 0 bases from V and 5 bases from J, with 10 bases between. Germline CDR1 is SGHAT and CDR2 is FQNNGV. CDR3 length: 14 amino acids. The CDR3 nucleotides read TGTGCCAGCAGCTTAGACAGGGCTGGGTATGGCTACACCTTC. Translated, it gives CASSLDRAGYGYTF.

The chain links TRBV7-2 to TRBJ1-2, with D perhaps matching TRBD1 (5 bases). The ends were cut back, 2 bases at V and 1 base at J, with 11 bases in the middle. The CDR3 totals 15 residues. The germline CDR1 and CDR2 sequences are SGHTA and FQGNSA. Here the CDR3 reads CASSLTGSINYGYTF. In DNA form, the CDR3 reads TGTGCCAGCAGCTTAACAGGCTCCATTAACTATGGCTACACCTTC.

This clonotype was picked up a small number of times. V gene TRBV4-1 combines with J gene TRBJ2-7; D not resolved. This CDR3 spans 14 amino acids. Germline CDR1 and CDR2: MGHRA and YSYEKL. V gave up 1 base and J gave up 5 bases, with 12 bases separating them. CDR3 in amino acids: CASSQVELVDEQYF. CDR3 nucleotides: TGCGCCAGCAGCCAAGTAGAATTGGTTGACGAGCAGTACTTC.

CDR3 bases: TGTGCCAGCAGCGACGGCCTGGCGTACGAGCAGTACTTC. Its translation: CASSDGLAYEQYF. V and J are TRBV7-2 and TRBJ2-7; no reliable D call. This CDR3 has 13 amino acids. Germline-derived CDR1 and CDR2 are SGHTA and FQGNSA. V was trimmed by 5 bases and J by 4 bases, leaving 12 bases between them.

The rearrangement uses TRBV7-9 and TRBJ2-3, with D hard to call. The CDR3 is 13 amino acids. Between the trimmed V and J ends, which lost 5 bases and 3 bases, there was a span of 9 bases. The germline gives CDR1 SEHNR, CDR2 FQNEAQ (reference sequence). CDR3 nucleotides: TGTGCCAGCAGCAAACAGAGGACAGATACGCAGTATTTT. Its translation: CASSKQRTDTQYF.

V and J are TRBV7-2 and TRBJ2-2; D perhaps matches TRBD2 (6 bases). The germline gives CDR1 SGHTA, CDR2 FQGNSA. This CDR3 is built from 15 residues. V shed 1 base and J shed 2 bases, with 8 bases lying between them. The CDR3 spells CASSLVSGNTGELFF. In DNA, the CDR3 is TGTGCCAGCAGCTTAGTTAGCGGCAACACCGGGGAGCTGTTTTTT.

The chain recombines TRBV20-1 with TRBJ2-1; 7 bases agree with TRBD1. V trimming: 6 bases; J trimming: 5 bases; junction bases outside the gene matches: 4. This CDR3 has 12 amino acids. Germline V gene lookup returns CDR1 DFQATT and CDR2 SNEGSKA (reference sequence). CDR3: CSALGQNNEQFF. The CDR3, as DNA: TGCAGTGCCCTGGGACAGAACAATGAGCAGTTCTTC.

The V and J genes are TRBV27 and TRBJ1-2; D is ambiguous. Germline CDR1 reads MNHEY; CDR2 reads SMNVEV (reference sequence). This CDR3 has 13 residues. Trimming removed 6 bases at V and 3 bases at J, with 11 bases between. The CDR3 sequence: CASRNTEYYGYTF. Written as DNA, the CDR3 is TGTGCCAGCAGGAATACAGAGTACTATGGCTACACCTTC.

The table lists this clonotype with a few counts. CDR3: CASSPGTTTYEQYV. The CDR3 coding sequence is TGTGCCAGCAGCCCCGGGACAACGACCTACGAGCAGTACGTC. The gene calls are TRBV7-2 and TRBJ2-7; tentative D call: TRBD1 (6 bases). V lost 5 bases and J 2 bases, leaving 13 bases between the germline ends. This CDR3 region has 14 residues. Germline CDR1 SGHTA, CDR2 FQGNSA.

The V and J genes are TRBV7-6 and TRBJ2-5; no clear D gene. V was shortened by 6 bases and J by 5 bases, with 16 bases between the two germline ends. CDR3 length equals 14 residues. Per the germline V gene, CDR1 is SGHVS and CDR2 is FNYEAQ. In DNA form, the CDR3 reads TGTGCCAGCAGAGGCGGTGTTACTGCGGAGACCCAGTACTTC. Encoded protein: CASRGGVTAETQYF.

This clonotype appeared many times. V gene TRBV9 combines with J gene TRBJ2-1; D possibly corresponds to TRBD2 (6 bases). Germline CDR1 and CDR2: SGDLS and YYNGEE. The CDR3 is 16 amino acids. Trimming removed 0 bases from V and 3 bases from J, with 13 bases in between. The CDR3 bases are TGTGCCAGCAGCGTAGACCTAGCGTCCAACTACAATGAGCAGTTCTTC. Amino acid sequence: CASSVDLASNYNEQFF. Looking up the rest from reference TRBV9 and TRBJ2-1 gives the full variable domain: DSGVTQTPKHLITATGQRVTLRCSPRSGDLSVYWYQQSLDQGLQFLIQYYNGEERAKGNILERFSAQQFPDLHSELNLSSLELGDSALYFCASSVDLASNYNEQFFGPGTRLTVL.

This clonotype has just a few counts. The V and J genes are TRBV7-6 and TRBJ1-5; no reliable D call. Germline V gene data show CDR1 as SGHVS and CDR2 as FNYEAQ. The CDR3 spans 15 residues. V was trimmed by 2 bases and J by 0 bases, leaving 8 bases between them. The CDR3 protein is CASSLTQDSNQPQHF. The CDR3, as DNA: TGTGCCAGCAGCTTAACCCAAGATAGCAATCAGCCCCAGCATTTT.

This chain links TRBV19 with TRBJ1-2; D is uncertain. Germline CDR1 reads LNHDA; CDR2 reads SQIVND (reference sequence). CDR3 length equals 15 residues. V lost 3 bases to trimming and J lost 6 bases, with 17 bases between them. The CDR3 nucleotides are TGTGCCAGTAGTATTATCCTCCAGGCTGCCGATGGCTACACCTTC. Its protein is CASSIILQAADGYTF.